Listed here are 10 T cell receptor beta chains from one sample, sequenced in a study of shared clonotypes between healthy human individuals. TCRdb's copy holds only in-frame clones and misses some; the assay was immunoSEQ multiplex PCR. The sample holds 2.5 million or so clones, 85% to 95% seen once. Material for sequencing was naive CD4+ T cells sorted from blood. Subset indicated: CD45RA+ positively selected. The receptors come from a young man in good health.

This rearrangement joins TRBV19 to TRBJ1-2; a weak D match, TRBD1 (5 bases). Trimming removed 3 bases from V and 6 bases from J, with 14 bases in between. CDR3 length equals 14 residues. Germline CDR1 LNHDA, CDR2 SQIVND (reference sequence). CDR3 nucleotide sequence: TGTGCCAGTAGTATCAAATCCGGGGCACATGGCTACACCTTC. This gives the protein CASSIKSGAHGYTF.

The chain is built from TRBV6-1 and TRBJ1-1; perhaps TRBD1 as D (5 bases). The V and J ends lost 7 bases and 0 bases respectively, with 12 bases between them. This CDR3 spans 14 amino acids. Germline CDR1 and CDR2: MNHNS and SASEGT. CDR3 region: CASTWGPLNTEAFF. The CDR3 DNA reads as TGTGCCAGCACTTGGGGACCCCTGAACACTGAAGCTTTCTTT.

Note on this clone: The sample contains more than one DNA sequence encoding this CDR3. The chain uses TRBV7-9 and TRBJ1-1, with D unresolved. Trimming stripped 3 bases from V and 1 base from J, with 6 bases between. CDR1 is SEHNR and CDR2 is FQNEAQ in the germline V gene (reference sequence). This CDR3 spans 13 amino acids. The CDR3 loop is CASSFDPNTEAFF. DNA for the CDR3: TGTGCCAGCAGCTTTGACCCGAACACTGAAGCTTTCTTT. Full variable domain (remainder filled in from reference TRBV7-9 and TRBJ1-1): DTGVSQNPRHKITKRGQNVTFRCDPISEHNRLYWYRQTLGQGPEFLTYFQNEAQLEKSRLLSDRFSAERPKGSFSTLEIQRTEQGDSAMYLCASSFDPNTEAFFGQGTRLTVV.

The chain combines TRBV11-2 with TRBJ2-5; D not resolved. Germline CDR1 reads SGHAT; CDR2 reads FQNNGV. The CDR3 is 14 residues long. With 1 base removed from V and 5 bases from J, the gap between germline ends came to 11 bases. CDR3 sequence reads: CASSLGLSRETQYF. The DNA for the CDR3 is TGTGCCAGCAGCTTAGGATTGTCGCGGGAGACCCAGTACTTC.

The V gene is TRBV5-1, the J gene TRBJ2-5, with a tentative D call TRBD2 (7 bases). CDR1 is SGHRS, CDR2 YFSETQ, per germline. The CDR3 length is 16 residues. Trimming pared 3 bases from V and 5 bases from J, leaving 20 bases between. The CDR3 loop is CASSSWGGQGIETQYF. The CDR3 nucleotides are TGCGCCAGCAGCTCCTGGGGGGGCCAGGGCATTGAGACCCAGTACTTC.

This clone was seen once. The chain uses TRBV30 and TRBJ2-6; D is unresolved. The length of the CDR3 is 15 residues. V shed 0 bases and J shed 2 bases, with 8 bases lying between them. From germline, CDR1 is GTSNPN and CDR2 SVGIG (reference sequence). The CDR3: CAWSVLPPGANVLTF. In nucleotides, the CDR3 is TGTGCCTGGAGTGTACTCCCCCCTGGGGCCAACGTCCTGACTTTC.

This CDR3 reads CASRLSGLTSNQPQHF. The CDR3 nucleotides are TGTGCCAGTAGGTTGTCGGGACTGACTAGCAATCAGCCCCAGCATTTT. The V call is TRBV19, the J call TRBJ1-5, with D maybe TRBD1 (5 bases). Germline CDR1 is LNHDA and CDR2 is SQIVND (reference sequence). V lost 6 bases and J lost 0, with 15 bases in between. The CDR3 contains 16 residues.

This chain uses TRBV6-1 with TRBJ2-7, with D unresolved. CDR1 MNHNS and CDR2 SASEGT come from the germline V gene. V shed 2 bases and J shed 3 bases, with 8 bases lying between them. There are 13 residues in the CDR3. CDR3 sequence: CASSELTNYEQYF. The CDR3 bases are TGTGCCAGCAGTGAACTGACGAACTACGAGCAGTACTTC.

CDR3 in amino acids: CASSEEGLSGNTIYF. CDR3 coding DNA: TGTGCCAGCAGTGAGGAAGGACTCTCTGGAAACACCATATATTTT. The chain is built from TRBV6-1 and TRBJ1-3; no definite D call. Germline CDR1 MNHNS, CDR2 SASEGT. This CDR3 has 15 residues. The ends were cut back, 3 bases at V and 0 bases at J, with 9 bases in the middle.

The CDR3 here is CASAPDRVTDTQYF. The CDR3 DNA sequence: TGTGCCAGTGCCCCCGACAGGGTCACAGATACGCAGTATTTT. V gene TRBV19 combines with J gene TRBJ2-3, with 7 bases lining up with TRBD1. Per the germline V gene, CDR1 is LNHDA and CDR2 is SQIVND (reference sequence). The CDR3 sequence is 14 residues long. J gave up 2 bases and V 8 bases, and 7 bases lay outside the gene matches.